This T cell receptor beta chain appears in the sequencing data of a study of cytomegalovirus exposure and HLA in healthy donors. The PCR made use of 60 Vbeta and 13 Jbeta primers. Assay used: immunoSEQ multiplex PCR; TCRdb lists only in-frame clones, some missing. This table holds 60,000 to 85,000 clones, approximately 80% found once. General observations from the study: An ancestry cluster, one associated with Asian ancestry, reportedly showed fewer N-insertions than the roughly 700-donor mean in a later analysis. A later analysis linked a missense variant in DCLRE1C to the trimming of TCR beta V and J genes. Data from an earlier analysis indicated that most TCR beta V segments were productive either about 87% or about 30% of the time.

This clone has only one observation. Its specificity is unknown. Germline CDR1 and CDR2: SGHNT and YYREEE (reference sequence). The J segment lost 3 bases and the V segment lost 3 bases, leaving 7 bases of the junction unmatched. The CDR3 extends over 15 amino acids. This rearrangement joins TRBV5-4 to TRBJ1-1; 8 bases map to TRBD1. Source material: PBMCs. The sequence was obtained from a man between 35 and 55 years old in good health and CMV-seronegative. The DNA of the CDR3 is TGTGCCAGCAGCTACGGACAGGGAATTTACACTGAAGCTTTCTTT. Translating it yields CASSYGQGIYTEAFF.